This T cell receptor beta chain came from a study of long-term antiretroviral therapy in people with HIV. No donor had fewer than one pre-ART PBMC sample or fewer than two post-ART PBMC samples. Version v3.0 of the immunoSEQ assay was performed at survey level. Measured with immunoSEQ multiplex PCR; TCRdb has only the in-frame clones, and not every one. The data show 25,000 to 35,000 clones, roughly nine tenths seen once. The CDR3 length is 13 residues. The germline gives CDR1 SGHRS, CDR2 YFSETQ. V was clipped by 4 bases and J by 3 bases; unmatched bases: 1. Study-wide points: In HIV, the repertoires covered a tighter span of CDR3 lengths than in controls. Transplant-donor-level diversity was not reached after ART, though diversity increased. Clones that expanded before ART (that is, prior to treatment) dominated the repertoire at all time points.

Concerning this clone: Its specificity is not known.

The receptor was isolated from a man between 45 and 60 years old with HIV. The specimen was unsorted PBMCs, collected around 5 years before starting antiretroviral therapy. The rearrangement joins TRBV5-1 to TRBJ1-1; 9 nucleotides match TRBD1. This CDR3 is CASSRDRDTEAFF. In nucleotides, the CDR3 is TGCGCCAGCAGCCGGGACAGGGACACTGAAGCTTTCTTT.